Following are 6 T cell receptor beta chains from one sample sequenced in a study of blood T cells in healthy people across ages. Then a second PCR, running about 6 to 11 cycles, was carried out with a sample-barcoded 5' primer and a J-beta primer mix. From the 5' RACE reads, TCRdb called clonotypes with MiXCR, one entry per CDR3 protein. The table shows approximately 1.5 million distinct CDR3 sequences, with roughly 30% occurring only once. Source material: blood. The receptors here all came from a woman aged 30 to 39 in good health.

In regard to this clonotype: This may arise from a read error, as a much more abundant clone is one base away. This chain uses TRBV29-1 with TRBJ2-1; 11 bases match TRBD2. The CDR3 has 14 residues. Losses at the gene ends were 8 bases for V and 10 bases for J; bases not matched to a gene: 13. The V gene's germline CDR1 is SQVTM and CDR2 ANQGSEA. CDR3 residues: CSISRLAGGGEQFF. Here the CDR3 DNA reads TGCAGCATCTCACGGCTAGCGGGAGGAGGGGAGCAGTTCTTC.

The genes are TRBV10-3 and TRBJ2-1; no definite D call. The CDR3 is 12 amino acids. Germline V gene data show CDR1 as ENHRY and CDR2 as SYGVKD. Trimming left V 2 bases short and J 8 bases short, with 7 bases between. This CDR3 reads CAISEPYDEQFF. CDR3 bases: TGTGCCATCAGTGAGCCATACGATGAGCAGTTCTTC.

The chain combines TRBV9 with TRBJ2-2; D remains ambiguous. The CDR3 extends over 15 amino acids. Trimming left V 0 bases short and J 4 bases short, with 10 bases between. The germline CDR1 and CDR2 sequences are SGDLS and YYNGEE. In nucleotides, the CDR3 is TGTGCCAGCAGCGTAGCAGGCCGTAGCACCGGGGAGCTGTTTTTT. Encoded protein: CASSVAGRSTGELFF.

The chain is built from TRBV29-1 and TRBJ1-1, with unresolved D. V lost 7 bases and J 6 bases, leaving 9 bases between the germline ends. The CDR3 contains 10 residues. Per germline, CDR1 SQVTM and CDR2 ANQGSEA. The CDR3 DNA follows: TGCAGCGGGTTGGAGTCTGAAGCTTTCTTT. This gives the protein CSGLESEAFF.

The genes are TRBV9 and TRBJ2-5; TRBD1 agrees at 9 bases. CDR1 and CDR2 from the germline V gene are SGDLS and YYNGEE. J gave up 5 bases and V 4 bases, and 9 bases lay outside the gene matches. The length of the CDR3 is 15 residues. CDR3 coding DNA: TGTGCCAGCAGCCAGCGGGACAGGGCGATTGAGACCCAGTACTTC. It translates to CASSQRDRAIETQYF.

The CDR3 is CASSQGRGGTYEQYF. For the CDR3, the DNA is TGTGCCAGCAGCCAGGGACGGGGGGGCACCTACGAGCAGTACTTC. The V call is TRBV3-1, the J call TRBJ2-7; 8 bases are a match to TRBD2. V lost 3 bases, J lost 2 bases, and 6 bases stayed unmatched. This CDR3 contains 15 residues. Germline lookup yields CDR1 LGHDT and CDR2 YNNKEL (reference sequence).